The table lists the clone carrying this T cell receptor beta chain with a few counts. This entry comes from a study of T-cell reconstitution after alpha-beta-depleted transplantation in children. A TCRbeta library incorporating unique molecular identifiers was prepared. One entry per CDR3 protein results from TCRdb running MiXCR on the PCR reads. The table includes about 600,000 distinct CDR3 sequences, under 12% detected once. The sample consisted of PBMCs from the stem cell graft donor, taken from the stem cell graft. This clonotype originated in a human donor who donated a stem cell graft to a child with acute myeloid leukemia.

CDR3 bases: TGTGCCAGCAGTTACTCGAGTCCGGGGGGGGCACAGGGTACGCAGTATTTT. The encoded protein is CASSYSSPGGAQGTQYF. The chain combines TRBV6-5 with TRBJ2-3, with TRBD2 identical over 8 bases. V was clipped by 0 bases and J by 8 bases; unmatched bases: 13. The CDR3 consists of 17 residues. Germline V gene sequence: CDR1 MNHEY, CDR2 SVGAGI.